Shown below are 29 T cell receptor beta chains from a single sample sequenced in a study of blood T cell repertoires in COVID-19. Clones were sequenced by immunoSEQ multiplex PCR, and TCRdb holds only the in-frame ones, with some missing. The repertoire includes tens of thousands of clones, more than 70% of them detected once, and 20% to 25% sits in the top ten. Sequenced input: peripheral blood. The receptors originated from a woman of 80 years or more in a cohort sampled during active or convalescent COVID-19.

This chain joins TRBV27 and TRBJ2-5; D remains unclear. Germline V gives CDR1 MNHEY, CDR2 SMNVEV (reference sequence). This CDR3 spans 13 amino acids. The ends were cut back, 1 base at V and 1 base at J, with 4 bases in the middle. This chain's CDR3 is CASSLYFQETQYF. CDR3 DNA: TGTGCCAGCAGTTTATACTTCCAAGAGACCCAGTACTTC.

The rearrangement joins TRBV6-8 to TRBJ2-7, with 10 bases aligning to TRBD1. Looked up from germline, CDR1 is MNHGY and CDR2 is SAAAGT. The length of the CDR3 is 16 residues. V was clipped by 1 base and J by 3 bases; unmatched bases: 6. CDR3 sequence reads: CASSYLRGQGIYEQYF. CDR3 in DNA: TGTGCCAGCAGTTACTTGAGGGGACAGGGGATCTACGAGCAGTACTTC.

The CDR3 sequence is CASSSSWLETSKNIQYF. The CDR3 nucleotides are TGTGCCAGCAGCTCTAGCTGGCTAGAGACCTCCAAAAACATTCAGTACTTC. The chain couples TRBV7-2 to TRBJ2-4; a weak D match, TRBD2 (5 bases). The CDR3 is 17 residues long. Deletions cut 4 bases from V and 2 bases from J, with 18 bases between. Germline V gives CDR1 SGHTA, CDR2 FQGNSA.

The chain recombines TRBV5-6 with TRBJ2-2, with D possibly being TRBD2 (5 bases). CDR1 is SGHDT and CDR2 is YYEEEE in the germline V gene. The V end was cut by 5 bases, the J end by 4 bases, with 18 bases between. The CDR3 totals 16 residues. CDR3 sequence: CASRPPGGLTTGELFF. Here the CDR3 DNA reads TGTGCCAGCAGACCTCCAGGAGGACTGACCACCGGGGAGCTGTTTTTT.

The CDR3 coding sequence is TGTGCCAGCAGCGGACAGGGGGCGGTATATGGCTACACCTTC. Residues: CASSGQGAVYGYTF. The J gene is TRBJ1-2, the V gene TRBV2, with 11 bases lining up with TRBD1. Germline-derived CDR1 and CDR2 are SNHLY and FYNNEI. The CDR3 sequence is 14 residues long. The V segment lost 6 bases and the J segment 5 bases; nucleotides outside the gene matches: 5.

The chain employs TRBV2 and TRBJ2-5, with D tentatively TRBD1 (5 bases). V was clipped by 7 bases and J by 3 bases, with 15 bases between them. The germline V gene has CDR1 SNHLY and CDR2 FYNNEI. The CDR3 runs 14 residues. In DNA form, the CDR3 reads TGTGCCAGCAACAAAGGTTCCAGGGAAGAGACCCAGTACTTC. Translation: CASNKGSREETQYF.

V gene TRBV21-1 combines with J gene TRBJ2-7; no check of the table's D call, TRBD1, against the DNA was made. TRBV21-1 has pseudogene status. The CDR3 totals 21 residues. CDR3 in DNA: TGTGCCAGCAGCAAATGGATTCCGGGACAGGGAGCGCGGATCCTCTCCTACGAGCAGTACTTC. It yields the protein CASSKWIPGQGARILSYEQYF.

V is TRBV2 and J is TRBJ2-1; 7 bases fit TRBD1. Germline assignment: CDR1 SNHLY and CDR2 FYNNEI. This CDR3 comprises 13 residues. Trimming cost V 8 bases and J 4 bases; bases outside gene matches: 5. CDR3 coding DNA: TGTGCCAGCTCCATGGGACAGTACAATGAGCAGTTCTTC. Translated, it gives CASSMGQYNEQFF.

This clone was counted between two and nine times. The V call is TRBV5-4, the J call TRBJ2-1; D remains ambiguous. From germline, CDR1 is SGHNT and CDR2 YYREEE (reference sequence). V was clipped by 0 bases and J by 0 bases, with 7 bases between them. This CDR3 contains 15 residues. The chain's CDR3 is CASSLDPSSYNEQFF. The CDR3 DNA follows: TGTGCCAGCAGCTTGGATCCTAGCTCCTACAATGAGCAGTTCTTC. The variable domain in full, with the rest retrieved from reference TRBV5-4 and TRBJ2-1, is ETGVTQSPTHLIKTRGQQVTLRCSSQSGHNTVSWYQQALGQGPQFIFQYYREEENGRGNFPPRFSGLQFPNYSSELNVNALELDDSALYLCASSLDPSSYNEQFFGPGTRLTVL.

This clone was counted once. The chain links TRBV6-4 to TRBJ1-5; 11 bases match TRBD1. V gave up 9 bases and J gave up 3 bases; unmatched junction bases: 7. Germline CDR1 and CDR2: MRHNA and SNTAGT. The CDR3 is 15 amino acids. The CDR3 DNA follows: TGTGCCAGTACTAGGACAGGGGGCTTCAATCAGCCCCAGCATTTT. Translated: CASTRTGGFNQPQHF.

The rearrangement joins TRBV28 to TRBJ1-2; TRBD1 might be the D (6 bases). The V end was cut by 5 bases, the J end by 1 base, with 8 bases between. Germline values: CDR1 MDHEN, CDR2 SYDVKM. The CDR3 has 13 amino acids. As DNA, the CDR3 is TGTGCCAGCAGTCCGGACAGTAACTATGGCTACACCTTC. This codes for CASSPDSNYGYTF.

DNA of the CDR3: TGTGCCAGCAGTGGTAGCGCGAGCTACAATGAGCAGTTCTTC. It translates to CASSGSASYNEQFF. The chain uses TRBV2 and TRBJ2-1; D might be TRBD2 (5 bases). The V end lost 4 bases, the J end lost 3 bases, and 10 bases lay between the germline ends. This CDR3 comprises 14 residues. Per the germline V gene, CDR1 is SNHLY and CDR2 is FYNNEI. Full variable domain (rest looked up from reference TRBV2 and TRBJ2-1): EPEVTQTPSHQVTQMGQEVILRCVPISNHLYFYWYRQILGQKVEFLVSFYNNEISEKSEIFDDQFSVERPDGSNFTLKIRSTKLEDSAMYFCASSGSASYNEQFFGPGTRLTVL.

V gene TRBV15 combines with J gene TRBJ2-1, with D possibly TRBD2 on 5 matching bases. Per germline, CDR1 LNHNV and CDR2 YYDKDF (reference sequence). This CDR3 region has 16 residues. V gave up 0 bases and J gave up 6 bases, with 15 bases separating them. The CDR3 DNA follows: TGTGCCACCAGCAGAGATCTTACGACGGGAAGCAATGAGCAGTTCTTC. Protein: CATSRDLTTGSNEQFF.

The chain has TRBV3-1 (or the pseudogene TRBV3-2) and TRBJ2-2, with 10 bases identical to TRBD2. This CDR3 comprises 16 residues. Germline values: CDR1 LGHDT, CDR2 YNNKEL (reference sequence). With V trimmed by 1 base and J by 5 bases, 4 bases remained unmatched. The CDR3 reads CASSQASGRGTGELFF. The CDR3 DNA reads TGTGCCAGCAGCCAAGCTAGCGGGAGAGGAACCGGGGAGCTGTTTTTT.

The gene calls are TRBV4-1 and TRBJ1-6; 10 bases align to TRBD1. CDR3 size: 15 residues. The germline CDR1 and CDR2 sequences are MGHRA and YSYEKL. Trimming took 1 base from V and 8 from J; bases not matched to a gene: 2. DNA of the CDR3: TGCGCCAGCAGCCAAGCCGGACAGGGGGATTCACCCCTCCACTTT. This sequence encodes CASSQAGQGDSPLHF.

V and J are TRBV5-4 and TRBJ1-3; the D gene is possibly TRBD1 (5 bases). Germline assignment: CDR1 SGHNT and CDR2 YYREEE (reference sequence). CDR3 size: 15 residues. The ends were cut back, 0 bases at V and 0 bases at J, with 7 bases in the middle. The CDR3 bases are TGTGCCAGCAGCTTGGAAACAGGCTCTGGAAACACCATATATTTT. Protein sequence: CASSLETGSGNTIYF.

This clone was counted a single time. Given a much more abundant clone one base away, this may be a read error. This same CDR3 is encoded by further DNA sequences in the sample. The gene calls are TRBV18 and TRBJ1-2; a possible D gene is TRBD1 (6 bases). The CDR3 consists of 13 residues. CDR1 and CDR2 from the germline V gene are KGHSH and LQKENI. The germline V and J ends were trimmed by 3 bases and 2 bases, with 7 bases remaining between them. The CDR3 DNA reads TGTGCCAGCTCACCTGACAGGAACTATGGCTACACCTTC. It is translated as CASSPDRNYGYTF.

Written as DNA, the CDR3 is TGTGCCAGTAGTCCCAGGGGGCAGAACACCGGGGAGCTGTTTTTT. Its protein is CASSPRGQNTGELFF. This rearrangement joins TRBV19 to TRBJ2-2; 8 bases map to TRBD1. CDR1 LNHDA and CDR2 SQIVND come from the germline V gene (reference sequence). The V segment lost 5 bases and the J segment 1 base; nucleotides outside the gene matches: 3. CDR3 size: 15 residues.

The chain is built from TRBV21-1 and TRBJ1-6; the DNA was not compared with TRBD1, the D call given in the table. TRBV21-1 is an annotated pseudogene. The length of the CDR3 is 17 residues. CDR3 coding DNA: TGTGCCAGCAGCAATCTTAGGACAGGGGATCAGAATTCACCCCTCCACTTT. It translates to CASSNLRTGDQNSPLHF.

The J gene is TRBJ2-7, the V gene TRBV3-1 (or the pseudogene TRBV3-2), with D perhaps matching TRBD2 (6 bases). This CDR3 has 15 amino acids. Germline V gene lookup returns CDR1 LGHDT and CDR2 YNNKEL (reference sequence). With 0 bases removed from V and 6 bases from J, the gap between germline ends came to 15 bases. CDR3 coding DNA: TGTGCCAGCAGCCAAGAACGAAACTTCGGGGGCGAGCAGTACTTC. The encoded protein is CASSQERNFGGEQYF.

In DNA form, the CDR3 reads TGTGCCAGCAACCCGGGACTAGCGGGGACTATAGATACGCAGTATTTT. Translation: CASNPGLAGTIDTQYF. The genes are TRBV9 and TRBJ2-3; TRBD2 matches at 13 bases. This CDR3 spans 16 amino acids. V shed 6 bases and J 5 bases; nucleotides not matched to a gene: 9. Germline lookup yields CDR1 SGDLS and CDR2 YYNGEE.

CDR3 in amino acids: CASSLLRTGGYNEQFF. DNA for the CDR3: TGTGCCAGCAGCCTCCTAAGGACAGGGGGCTACAATGAGCAGTTCTTC. The rearrangement uses TRBV7-3 and TRBJ2-1, with 10 bases matching TRBD1. The CDR3 totals 16 residues. Losses at the gene ends were 5 bases for V and 3 bases for J; bases not matched to a gene: 7. CDR1 is SGHTA and CDR2 is FQGTGA in the germline V gene.

The chain employs TRBV19 and TRBJ1-1; tentatively, D is TRBD1 (5 bases). CDR1 LNHDA and CDR2 SQIVND come from the germline V gene (reference sequence). V lost 6 bases to trimming and J lost 1 base, with 15 bases between them. The CDR3 covers 15 residues. The CDR3 reads CASSLGGTGNTEAFF. CDR3 bases: TGTGCCAGTAGCCTCGGGGGTACGGGGAACACTGAAGCTTTCTTT.

The rearrangement links TRBV6-5 to TRBJ2-2, with D possibly matching TRBD1 (6 bases). Trimming stripped 2 bases from V and 4 bases from J, with 8 bases between. The germline V gene has CDR1 MNHEY and CDR2 SVGAGI. The CDR3 is 14 residues long. In nucleotides, the CDR3 is TGTGCCAGCAGTTACCCACAGGGCACCGGGGAGCTGTTTTTT. Translation gives CASSYPQGTGELFF.

The gene calls are TRBV7-2 and TRBJ2-3, with 9 bases identical to TRBD2. CDR3 length: 16 amino acids. The junction had 7 bases not matched to a gene; V was cut back by 5 bases and J by 1 base. The germline CDR1 and CDR2 sequences are SGHTA and FQGNSA. CDR3 DNA sequence: TGTGCCAGCAGCCTTTTTAGCGGGAGTGGCACAGATACGCAGTATTTT. This translates into CASSLFSGSGTDTQYF.

The chain uses TRBV4-1 and TRBJ1-3; D call uncertain. V lost 4 bases and J 3 bases, leaving 13 bases between the germline ends. The CDR3 is made up of 15 amino acids. CDR1 and CDR2 from the germline V gene are MGHRA and YSYEKL. The CDR3 loop reads CASSPLIIYGNTIYF. Here the CDR3 DNA reads TGCGCCAGCAGCCCCCTAATCATATATGGAAACACCATATATTTT.

A few counts support this clone. This sequence joins TRBV24-1 and TRBJ1-4; TRBD1 might be the D (5 bases). The V and J ends lost 5 bases and 8 bases respectively, with 11 bases between them. The CDR3 runs 13 residues. The V gene's germline CDR1 is KGHDR and CDR2 SFDVKD. The CDR3 spells CATSGRAGEKLFF. The DNA of the CDR3 is TGTGCCACCAGTGGCAGGGCTGGGGAAAAACTGTTTTTT.

V gene TRBV6-5 combines with J gene TRBJ1-4, with D unclear. The CDR3 sequence is 13 residues long. CDR1 and CDR2 (germline): MNHEY, SVGAGI. The ends were cut back, 6 bases at V and 5 bases at J, with 10 bases in the middle. CDR3 sequence: CASSPWQNEKLFF. CDR3 in DNA: TGTGCCAGCAGCCCGTGGCAGAATGAAAAACTGTTTTTT.

The chain is built from TRBV24-1 and TRBJ2-5; 9 bases are shared with TRBD1. The CDR3 sequence is 15 residues long. Germline CDR1 and CDR2: KGHDR and SFDVKD. J was trimmed by 4 bases and V by 6 bases; bases with no gene match: 8. The CDR3 region has the DNA TGTGCCACCAGTTCCGGGACAGGGAAAGGAGAGACCCAGTACTTC. Translation gives CATSSGTGKGETQYF.